The 25 T cell receptor beta chains listed next were all sequenced from one sample in a study of neurological immune-mediated disorders. TCRdb recomputed calls from the 5' RACE reads with MiXCR, one row per CDR3 protein. The sample carries 15,000 to 20,000 distinct CDR3 sequences, approximately 11% recorded once. Sequences were obtained from CD8+ T cells from blood. These receptors were obtained from a woman aged 50 to 60 in good health.

In its sample, this clonotype was seen many times. The chain combines TRBV5-1 with TRBJ1-1; TRBD1 might be the D (6 bases). This CDR3 has 16 amino acids. The germline V gene encodes CDR1 SGHRS and CDR2 YFSETQ. Trimming removed 4 bases at V and 0 bases at J, with 16 bases between. CDR3: CASSRPPTGLNTEAFF. CDR3 nucleotides: TGCGCCAGCAGCCGCCCACCGACAGGCCTGAACACTGAAGCTTTCTTT.

In this sample, this clonotype turned up many times. The chain has TRBV7-8 and TRBJ2-1; D perhaps matches TRBD2 (6 bases). Germline V gene lookup returns CDR1 SGHVS and CDR2 FQNEAQ. This CDR3 contains 16 residues. V lost 3 bases and J 0 bases, leaving 12 bases between the germline ends. This CDR3 is CASSFLAESSYNEQFF. The CDR3 DNA is TGTGCCAGCAGCTTCTTAGCGGAGAGCTCCTACAATGAGCAGTTCTTC.

This clonotype is judged medium-sized (0.01 to 0.1%). This chain uses TRBV28 with TRBJ2-2, with D maybe TRBD2 (6 bases). The V gene lost 4 bases and the J gene lost 5 bases, with 17 bases spanning the gap. This CDR3 region has 16 residues. Germline CDR1 is MDHEN and CDR2 is SYDVKM. CDR3 nucleotides: TGTGCCAGCAGTTCTACCTTCGGGGAGGATACCGGGGAGCTGTTTTTT. This sequence encodes CASSSTFGEDTGELFF.

The chain employs TRBV7-9 and TRBJ1-1; D possibly corresponds to TRBD1 (6 bases). V lost 1 base and J lost 0, with 9 bases in between. The CDR3 is made up of 15 amino acids. Germline loops: CDR1 SEHNR, CDR2 FQNEAQ (reference sequence). The CDR3 here is CASSLGGAMNTEAFF. In DNA form, the CDR3 reads TGTGCCAGCAGCTTAGGGGGGGCAATGAACACTGAAGCTTTCTTT.

In this sample, this clonotype turned up many times. This chain connects TRBV27 to TRBJ2-7; D gene unclear. The germline gives CDR1 MNHEY, CDR2 SMNVEV (reference sequence). Trimming removed 0 bases from V and 3 bases from J, with 6 bases in between. The CDR3 covers 13 residues. Written as DNA, the CDR3 is TGTGCCAGCAGTTTATCGAGAGTCTACGAGCAGTACTTC. Translating it yields CASSLSRVYEQYF.

This clonotype was counted at least ten times. This sequence joins TRBV27 and TRBJ2-1; D possibly corresponds to TRBD1 (6 bases). The CDR3 runs to 12 residues. Looked up from germline, CDR1 is MNHEY and CDR2 is SMNVEV (reference sequence). V lost 5 bases and J lost 9, with 11 bases in between. Written as DNA, the CDR3 is TGTGCCAGCAGTGCCGGGACAATTGAGCAGTTCTTC. It encodes CASSAGTIEQFF.

This clonotype showed up many times. V usage is TRBV7-8 and J usage is TRBJ2-7; D is perhaps TRBD2 (8 bases). Germline V gene sequence: CDR1 SGHVS, CDR2 FQNEAQ. With 8 bases removed from V and 4 bases from J, the gap between germline ends came to 18 bases. This CDR3 is 14 amino acids long. The DNA for the CDR3 is TGTGCCAGCGGAGCGGGGGACAGTACTTACGAGCAGTACTTC. Amino acid sequence: CASGAGDSTYEQYF.

There are many counts of this clonotype. This chain uses TRBV27 with TRBJ2-2; unclear D gene. The CDR3 is 13 amino acids. Between the trimmed V and J ends, which lost 3 bases and 7 bases, there was a span of 9 bases. Germline lookup yields CDR1 MNHEY and CDR2 SMNVEV (reference sequence). The CDR3 is CASSFREVGELFF. The CDR3 bases are TGTGCCAGCAGTTTCCGAGAAGTCGGGGAGCTGTTTTTT.

This clonotype was counted ten times or more. J is TRBJ1-1 and V is TRBV7-9; D gene uncertain. Germline V gene sequence: CDR1 SEHNR, CDR2 FQNEAQ (reference sequence). This CDR3 has 11 amino acids. Trimming cost V 5 bases and J 3 bases, with 4 bases left between them. This CDR3 is CASSLYTEAFF. The CDR3 region has the DNA TGTGCCAGCAGCCTCTACACTGAAGCTTTCTTT.

The table lists this clonotype with many counts. The chain recombines TRBV5-1 with TRBJ2-7, with D perhaps matching TRBD2 (5 bases). From germline, CDR1 is SGHRS and CDR2 YFSETQ. V was clipped by 0 bases and J by 4 bases, with 17 bases between them. The length of the CDR3 is 16 residues. CDR3 in DNA: TGCGCCAGCAGCTTGGGGCTAGCTCCCCTTCCTTACGAGCAGTACTTC. Encoded protein: CASSLGLAPLPYEQYF. The full variable domain, with the rest looked up from reference TRBV5-1 and TRBJ2-7, is KAGVTQTPRYLIKTRGQQVTLSCSPISGHRSVSWYQQTPGQGLQFLFEYFSETQRNKGNFPGRFSGRQFSNSRSEMNVSTLELGDSALYLCASSLGLAPLPYEQYFGPGTRLTVT.

Many counts were recorded for this clonotype. The chain is built from TRBV6-6 and TRBJ2-7; D call uncertain. V lost 0 bases, J lost 7 bases, and 4 bases lay in between. There are 11 residues in the CDR3. Germline loops: CDR1 MNHNY, CDR2 SVGAGI (reference sequence). In DNA form, the CDR3 reads TGTGCCAGCAGTTACTCGGGAGAGCAGTACTTC. Its protein is CASSYSGEQYF.

This clonotype was seen repeatedly, ten times or more. The rearrangement uses TRBV20-1 and TRBJ1-5; maybe TRBD1 (6 bases). CDR1 is DFQATT and CDR2 is SNEGSKA in the germline V gene (reference sequence). The CDR3 is 17 amino acids. V lost 0 bases to trimming and J lost 1 base, with 16 bases between them. The CDR3 sequence is CSARDRTGKRSNQPQHF. CDR3 bases: TGCAGTGCTAGAGATAGAACAGGGAAACGGAGCAATCAGCCCCAGCATTTT.

At least ten counts were recorded for this clonotype. The chain couples TRBV7-9 to TRBJ1-2; TRBD1 is a possible D gene (5 bases). The V and J ends lost 3 bases and 6 bases respectively, with 14 bases between them. The germline gives CDR1 SEHNR, CDR2 FQNEAQ (reference sequence). The CDR3 is 14 residues long. The CDR3 DNA sequence: TGTGCCAGCAGCTTGCCCGCCAGGGAAGATGGCTACACCTTC. Translation: CASSLPAREDGYTF.

This chain uses TRBV7-2 with TRBJ2-3, with no clear D. Germline-derived CDR1 and CDR2 are SGHTA and FQGNSA. V dropped 4 bases and J dropped 2 bases, with 10 bases sitting between them. The CDR3 consists of 14 residues. CDR3 amino acids: CASSSSMATDTQYF. The CDR3 coding sequence is TGTGCCAGCAGCTCCTCGATGGCCACAGATACGCAGTATTTT.

This clonotype was found many times. This rearrangement joins TRBV7-9 to TRBJ2-2; D might be TRBD1 or TRBD2, each matching 5 bases. Trimming removed 5 bases from V and 2 bases from J, with 6 bases in between. Germline V gene lookup returns CDR1 SEHNR and CDR2 FQNEAQ (reference sequence). CDR3 length equals 13 residues. CDR3 protein: CASSRDNTGELFF. The CDR3 DNA reads as TGTGCCAGCAGCCGGGACAACACCGGGGAGCTGTTTTTT.

The CDR3 bases are TGTGCCAGCAGCCCCTGGGGTACAGATTATGGCTACACCGGGGAGCTGTTTTTT. Protein product: CASSPWGTDYGYTGELFF. This rearrangement joins TRBV9 to TRBJ2-2; D remains unclear. Germline V lookup: CDR1 SGDLS, CDR2 YYNGEE. The CDR3 is 18 residues long. V was cut by 4 bases and J by 3 bases, with 22 bases left in between.

In this sample, this clonotype turned up many times. The chain uses TRBV9 and TRBJ2-2, with D maybe TRBD1 (6 bases). Germline CDR1 is SGDLS and CDR2 is YYNGEE. This CDR3 contains 15 residues. Deletions cut 8 bases from V and 7 bases from J, with 21 bases between. The CDR3 reads CASSTLRGLSGELFF. The CDR3 coding sequence is TGTGCCAGTTCTACCCTCAGGGGTCTGAGCGGGGAGCTGTTTTTT.

This clonotype was counted ten times or more. This chain connects TRBV27 to TRBJ2-7, with unresolved D. The length of the CDR3 is 13 residues. Germline V gene sequence: CDR1 MNHEY, CDR2 SMNVEV (reference sequence). V gave up 3 bases and J gave up 2 bases, with 8 bases separating them. The chain's CDR3 is CASSFRPTYEQYF. The CDR3 DNA is TGTGCCAGCAGTTTCCGACCGACCTACGAGCAGTACTTC.

At least ten counts were recorded for this clonotype. CDR3 in amino acids: CASSGLAGADTQYF. CDR3 coding DNA: TGTGCCAGCAGCGGACTAGCGGGGGCCGATACGCAGTATTTT. V usage is TRBV27 and J usage is TRBJ2-3, with 13 bases fitting TRBD2. J gave up 6 bases and V 6 bases, and 3 bases lay outside the gene matches. The CDR3 totals 14 residues. Germline lookup yields CDR1 MNHEY and CDR2 SMNVEV (reference sequence).

At least ten counts were recorded for this clonotype. V gene TRBV9 combines with J gene TRBJ2-7; 10 nucleotides line up with TRBD1. The CDR3 runs to 16 residues. From germline, CDR1 is SGDLS and CDR2 YYNGEE. The V and J ends lost 0 bases and 1 base, in that order; junction bases with no gene match: 4. CDR3 nucleotide sequence: TGTGCCAGCAGCGTAGGGGACAGGGGTAGGTCCTACGAGCAGTACTTC. Its translation is CASSVGDRGRSYEQYF.

This clonotype was found many times. The chain recombines TRBV6-5 with TRBJ2-1, with D uncertain. Trimming removed 0 bases at V and 10 bases at J, with 13 bases between. Germline CDR1 and CDR2: MNHEY and SVGAGI. This CDR3 has 14 amino acids. As DNA, the CDR3 is TGTGCCAGCAGTTACTCGGCCCCGTTGGGCGAGCAGTTCTTC. This gives the protein CASSYSAPLGEQFF.

This clonotype was seen at least ten times. The rearrangement links TRBV5-1 to TRBJ2-7, with a weak D call TRBD2 (5 bases). The CDR3 totals 14 residues. Germline V CDR1 and CDR2: SGHRS, YFSETQ. Trimming took off 4 bases at V and 2 bases at J, with 13 bases between the two ends. DNA of the CDR3: TGCGCCAGCAGCCCCTCGGGGTGGGCCTACGAGCAGTACTTC. This translates into CASSPSGWAYEQYF.

This clonotype was detected many times. The V gene is TRBV4-1, the J gene TRBJ2-3, with 13 positions matching TRBD2. The CDR3 runs to 17 residues. Trimming took 0 bases from V and 3 from J; bases not matched to a gene: 3. Germline V gene data show CDR1 as MGHRA and CDR2 as YSYEKL. The CDR3 loop is CASSQEGLAGRTDTQYF. CDR3 nucleotide sequence: TGCGCCAGCAGCCAAGAGGGACTAGCGGGACGAACAGATACGCAGTATTTT.

This clonotype was recorded many times. The rearrangement joins TRBV20-1 to TRBJ2-6; perhaps TRBD2 as D (6 bases). In germline, CDR1 is DFQATT, CDR2 SNEGSKA (reference sequence). The CDR3 is made up of 20 amino acids. V lost 1 base and J 0 bases, leaving 22 bases between the germline ends. CDR3 sequence (DNA): TGCAGTGCTAGAGCCCCTCTGATGGGGGGAAGAGTCTCTGGGGCCAACGTCCTGACTTTC. Translating it yields CSARAPLMGGRVSGANVLTF.

This clonotype appeared many times. The chain has TRBV29-1 and TRBJ1-2; the D gene is possibly TRBD1 (5 bases). CDR1 is SQVTM and CDR2 is ANQGSEA in the germline V gene. Trimming took off 0 bases at V and 8 bases at J, with 13 bases between the two ends. The CDR3 has 13 residues. The CDR3 bases are TGCAGCGTTGAAGAAGGGATGGGGCTCGGCTACACCTTC. Its protein product is CSVEEGMGLGYTF. The full variable domain, rest sourced from reference TRBV29-1 and TRBJ1-2, is SAVISQKPSRDICQRGTSLTIQCQVDSQVTMMFWYRQQPGQSLTLIATANQGSEATYESGFVIDKFPISRPNLTFSTLTVSNMSPEDSSIYLCSVEEGMGLGYTFGSGTRLTVV.